This T cell receptor beta chain was found in a study of T cells in Graves' hyperthyroidism and ophthalmopathy. In the study overall: Once the initial diagnosis was made, peripheral blood was obtained before any treatment.

V lost 5 bases to trimming and J lost 1 base, with 14 bases between them. Germline CDR1 reads KGHSH; CDR2 reads LQKENI. The CDR3 sequence is 15 residues long. The table lists this clonotype with many counts. RNA transcripts gave rise to amplified TCR beta CDR3 regions. The TCR CDR3 was amplified in a first-round RT-PCR using the HTBI primer set. TCRdb redid the calling of the multiplex PCR reads with MiXCR, one entry per CDR3 protein. The sample carries roughly 380,000 distinct CDR3 sequences, roughly 13% recorded once. V usage is TRBV18 and J usage is TRBJ1-1; D might be TRBD1 (5 bases). The source of this sequence is a woman between 18 and 29 years old with Graves' hyperthyroidism. Source material: blood. CDR3 DNA sequence: TGTGCCAGCTCAAAGGAAGGGGTGGAGAACACTGAAGCTTTCTTT. It specifies CASSKEGVENTEAFF. Full variable domain (missing parts from reference TRBV18 and TRBJ1-1): NAGVMQNPRHLVRRRGQEARLRCSPMKGHSHVYWYRQLPEEGLKFMVYLQKENIIDESGMPKERFSAEFPKEGPSILRIQQVVRGDSAAYFCASSKEGVENTEAFFGQGTRLTVV.